This is a list of T cell receptor beta chains from one sample in a study of blood T cell repertoires in COVID-19. Measured with immunoSEQ multiplex PCR; TCRdb has only the in-frame clones, and not every one. Here the sample spans approximately 210,000 clones, roughly 87% being singletons. The source material was PBMCs or T cells enriched from blood (not recorded which). The origin of the receptors is a woman aged 25 to 39 who had recovered from COVID-19. The CDR3 runs from the conserved cysteine through the conserved F or W. The D gene is left open where the match is weak. Not every row has a clone size; where given, it reads once, few, many or a size class.

D	size	J	V	CDR3	DNA
-	-	TRBJ1-1	TRBV18	CASSPLDSVNTEAFF	TGTGCCAGCTCACCACTTGACAGTGTGAACACTGAAGCTTTCTTT
TRBD1	-	TRBJ1-2	TRBV6-5	CASSTGGFDYGYTF	TGTGCCAGCAGTACAGGGGGCTTTGACTATGGCTACACCTTC
TRBD2	-	TRBJ2-2	TRBV9	CASSVDAGVNTGELFF	TGTGCCAGCAGCGTAGACGCGGGAGTAAACACCGGGGAGCTGTTTTTT
-	once	TRBJ1-5	TRBV19	CASKQGYQPQHF	TGTGCCAGTAAACAGGGATATCAGCCCCAGCATTTT
TRBD1	-	TRBJ2-1	TRBV7-9	CASSSLSPGGINEQFF	TGTGCCAGCAGCTCTCTCAGCCCAGGGGGAATCAATGAGCAGTTCTTC
TRBD2	-	TRBJ2-7	TRBV19	CASKPTSGSYEQYF	TGTGCCAGCAAACCCACTAGCGGGAGCTACGAGCAGTACTTC
-	-	TRBJ2-2	TRBV7-3	CASSFWRAGTGELFF	TGTGCCAGCAGCTTCTGGAGGGCGGGCACCGGGGAGCTGTTTTTT
-	-	TRBJ1-1	TRBV4-1	CASRLQGGHTEAFF	TGCGCCAGCAGATTGCAGGGCGGCCACACTGAAGCTTTCTTT
-	-	TRBJ2-1	TRBV14	CASSLAVYNEQFF	TGTGCCAGCAGCCTGGCAGTTTACAATGAGCAGTTCTTC
-	-	TRBJ1-2	TRBV6-5	CASSPFGANYGYTF	TGTGCCAGCAGCCCCTTCGGAGCTAACTATGGCTACACCTTC
TRBD2	-	TRBJ2-2	TRBV11-3	CASSLLILAGGDGTGELFF	TGTGCCAGCAGCCTACTGATCCTAGCGGGAGGGGATGGGACCGGGGAGCTGTTTTTT
TRBD1	-	TRBJ2-1	TRBV9	CASSAPGGPSYNEQFF	TGTGCCAGCAGCGCCCCAGGGGGCCCCTCCTACAATGAGCAGTTCTTC
TRBD1	-	TRBJ1-6	TRBV5-1	CASSLRQGNSPLHF	TGCGCCAGCAGCTTACGACAGGGTAATTCACCCCTCCACTTT
-	few	TRBJ1-1	TRBV9	CASSVGQAQGIEAFF	TGTGCCAGCAGCGTAGGACAGGCCCAGGGTATTGAAGCTTTCTTT
-	-	TRBJ2-7	TRBV10-3	CAISAGYEQYF	TGTGCCATCAGCGCAGGTTACGAGCAGTACTTC
TRBD2	-	TRBJ2-3	TRBV2	CASSLEGLAGSLYTDTQYF	TGTGCCAGCAGCCTGGAGGGACTAGCGGGTTCCTTATACACAGATACGCAGTATTTT
TRBD2	-	TRBJ2-5	TRBV19	CASSITHSGIETQYF	TGTGCCAGTAGTATAACCCATAGCGGGATAGAGACCCAGTACTTC
TRBD2	many	TRBJ2-1	TRBV3-1/TRBV3-2	CASSRPVRTSGSQNEQFF	TGTGCCAGCAGTCGGCCAGTACGGACTAGCGGGAGTCAGAATGAGCAGTTCTTC
-	-	TRBJ1-1	TRBV6-5	CASSYEGETEAFF	TGTGCCAGCAGTTACGAGGGAGAAACTGAAGCTTTCTTT
-	-	TRBJ1-5	TRBV4-3	CASSQGRTRSNQPQHF	TGCGCCAGCAGCCAAGGAAGGACACGTAGCAATCAGCCCCAGCATTTT
-	-	TRBJ2-1	TRBV11-3	CASSQSWRNEQFF	TGTGCCAGCAGCCAATCGTGGCGGAATGAGCAGTTCTTC
TRBD1	-	TRBJ1-5	TRBV6-6	CASSLNSGGSQPQHF	TGTGCCAGCAGCCTTAATTCAGGGGGCAGTCAGCCCCAGCATTTT
TRBD1	-	TRBJ2-1	TRBV5-1	CASSLGTVPYNEQFF	TGCGCCAGCAGCTTAGGGACAGTACCCTACAATGAGCAGTTCTTC
TRBD1	-	TRBJ1-5	TRBV19	CASSGPGQGFDQPQHF	TGTGCCAGTAGTGGACCGGGACAGGGGTTTGATCAGCCCCAGCATTTT
TRBD1	-	TRBJ2-3	TRBV20-1	CSASRQGVTFTDTQYF	TGCAGTGCTAGTCGGCAGGGGGTTACCTTCACAGATACGCAGTATTTT
TRBD2	-	TRBJ2-7	TRBV4-2	CASSQSSSLAGAYEQYF	TGTGCCAGCAGCCAATCTTCCTCACTAGCGGGAGCCTACGAGCAGTACTTC
TRBD2	-	TRBJ2-1	TRBV7-9	CASSLNSGRLNEQFF	TGTGCCAGCAGCTTAAATAGCGGGAGATTGAATGAGCAGTTCTTC
-	-	TRBJ1-2	TRBV15	CATSRENGYYGYTF	TGTGCCACCAGCAGAGAAAACGGGTACTATGGCTACACCTTC
TRBD1	-	TRBJ2-7	TRBV7-8	CASSSTTGQYEQYF	TGTGCCAGCAGCTCTACGACAGGGCAATACGAGCAGTACTTC
TRBD1	-	TRBJ2-3	TRBV3-1/TRBV3-2	CASSDWGQSNTQYF	TGTGCCAGCAGTGACTGGGGACAGTCAAATACGCAGTATTTT
-	-	TRBJ1-1	TRBV27	CASSSRAGGYNTEAFF	TGTGCCAGCAGTTCCCGGGCGGGGGGCTACAACACTGAAGCTTTCTTT
-	-	TRBJ1-3	TRBV12-3/TRBV12-4	CASRRDSGNTIYF	TGTGCCAGCAGACGGGACTCTGGAAACACCATATATTTT
TRBD2	-	TRBJ2-3	TRBV3-1/TRBV3-2	CASSSGTSIADTQYF	TGTGCCAGCAGCTCCGGGACTAGTATCGCAGATACGCAGTATTTT
TRBD2	-	TRBJ2-5	TRBV2	CASSDPSGGLSQYF	TGTGCCAGCAGTGACCCTAGCGGGGGGCTGTCCCAGTACTTC
-	-	TRBJ2-5	TRBV6-5	CASSPPGRRRETQYF	TGTGCCAGCAGCCCCCCGGGGAGGCGGCGGGAGACCCAGTACTTC
TRBD1	-	TRBJ1-5	TRBV6-2/TRBV6-3	CASSSLGQGYQPQHF	TGTGCCAGCAGTTCCCTAGGACAGGGTTATCAGCCCCAGCATTTT
TRBD1	-	TRBJ1-1	TRBV4-1	CASSQEGQMNTEAFF	TGCGCCAGCAGCCAAGAGGGACAGATGAACACTGAAGCTTTCTTT
TRBD2	-	TRBJ2-5	TRBV7-8	CASSARLAGGSETQYF	TGTGCCAGCAGCGCCCGACTAGCGGGGGGGTCGGAGACCCAGTACTTC
-	-	TRBJ2-1	TRBV18	CASSPPEGDYNEQFF	TGTGCCAGCTCACCACCGGAGGGAGACTACAATGAGCAGTTCTTC
-	-	TRBJ1-5	TRBV6-2/TRBV6-3	CASSYTARSNQPQHF	TGTGCCAGCAGTTACACAGCCCGTAGCAATCAGCCCCAGCATTTT
TRBD1	once	TRBJ1-2	TRBV5-1	CASRPGQGIYGYTF	TGCGCCAGCAGGCCCGGACAGGGGATCTATGGCTACACCTTC
-	-	TRBJ1-5	TRBV9	CASSVGGAGNQPQHF	TGTGCCAGCAGCGTAGGCGGGGCTGGCAATCAGCCCCAGCATTTT
-	-	TRBJ2-7	TRBV14	CASSTTWTWYEQYF	TGTGCCAGCAGCACAACCTGGACATGGTACGAGCAGTACTTC
TRBD2	once	TRBJ2-5	TRBV2	CASSWSGVGETQYF	TGTGCCAGCAGTTGGAGCGGGGTGGGAGAGACCCAGTACTTC
TRBD2	-	TRBJ2-1	TRBV29-1	CSVVREEGYNEQFF	TGCAGCGTGGTCCGGGAGGAGGGATACAATGAGCAGTTCTTC
-	-	TRBJ1-1	TRBV3-1/TRBV3-2	CASSQGQQNTEAFF	TGTGCCAGCAGCCAAGGACAGCAGAACACTGAAGCTTTCTTT
-	-	TRBJ2-3	TRBV21-1	CASSTIRPGISTDTQYF	TGTGCCAGCAGCACCATACGGCCCGGGATAAGCACAGATACGCAGTATTTT
TRBD2	-	TRBJ2-7	TRBV12-3/TRBV12-4	CASSLRGGEQYF	TGTGCCAGCAGTTTGCGGGGGGGAGAGCAGTACTTC
-	once	TRBJ1-1	TRBV5-4	CASSLLPNRMNTEAFF	TGTGCCAGCAGCTTGTTACCGAACAGGATGAACACTGAAGCTTTCTTT
-	-	TRBJ2-5	TRBV7-3	CASSLSRAETQYF	TGTGCCAGCAGCCTCTCCAGGGCGGAGACCCAGTACTTC